Presented here are 27 T cell receptor beta chains from one specimen sequenced in a study of T cell responses to AZD1222 COVID-19 vaccine. Clones were read by immunoSEQ multiplex PCR, and TCRdb kept only the in-frame ones, dropping some. The table shows 94,000 or so clones, with nearly 90% occurring only once. The sample in question was peripheral blood, obtained on day 0 of AZD1222 vaccination. These receptors all come from an adult in good health.

The gene calls are TRBV6-2 or TRBV6-3 and TRBJ2-2, with 8 bases matching TRBD1. With 0 bases clipped from V and 4 bases from J, the junction kept 7 bases outside the gene matches. The CDR3 contains 17 residues. Germline V lookup: CDR1 MNHEY, CDR2 SVGEGT. The CDR3 is CASSYSPGQDPTGELFF. CDR3 nucleotide sequence: TGTGCCAGCAGTTACTCGCCGGGACAGGACCCCACCGGGGAGCTGTTTTTT.

This clone was found a few times. V gene TRBV6-5 combines with J gene TRBJ1-6, with D possibly being TRBD1 (5 bases). Looked up from germline, CDR1 is MNHEY and CDR2 is SVGAGI. The CDR3 has 13 amino acids. Trimming took off 6 bases at V and 11 bases at J, with 14 bases between the two ends. CDR3 sequence reads: CASSRGGGAPLHF. CDR3 in DNA: TGTGCCAGCAGCCGCGGTGGGGGGGCACCCCTCCACTTT.

The chain has TRBV2 and TRBJ1-5; D is undetermined. The CDR3 loop spans 14 amino acids. In germline, CDR1 is SNHLY, CDR2 FYNNEI. The ends were cut back, 6 bases at V and 6 bases at J, with 15 bases in the middle. The CDR3 sequence is CASRAGRAGQPQHF. CDR3 coding DNA: TGTGCCAGCAGGGCCGGACGCGCGGGTCAGCCCCAGCATTTT.

The rearrangement links TRBV6-2 or TRBV6-3 to TRBJ2-2, with D maybe TRBD2 (5 bases). The CDR3 totals 17 residues. Per germline, CDR1 MNHEY and CDR2 SVGEGT. With 0 bases removed from V and 7 bases from J, the gap between germline ends came to 18 bases. The CDR3 is CASSYSLGLPGDGELFF. In nucleotides, the CDR3 is TGTGCCAGCAGTTACTCTCTAGGCCTACCCGGGGACGGGGAGCTGTTTTTT.

This clone has only one observation. This chain links TRBV18 with TRBJ1-3; 10 bases map to TRBD1. The CDR3 extends over 13 amino acids. V trimming: 3 bases; J trimming: 8 bases; junction bases outside the gene matches: 1. Germline-derived CDR1 and CDR2 are KGHSH and LQKENI. The CDR3 here is CASSPGTGDTIYF. As DNA, the CDR3 is TGTGCCAGCTCACCCGGGACAGGGGACACCATATATTTT.

The chain uses TRBV5-1 and TRBJ1-1; 12 positions agree with TRBD1. V shed 4 bases, J shed 5 bases, and the junction held 9 bases outside the gene matches. CDR1 and CDR2 from the germline V gene are SGHRS and YFSETQ. The CDR3 extends over 16 amino acids. The DNA for the CDR3 is TGCGCCAGCAGCCCGGGGACAGGGGGCCCGGGTACTGAAGCTTTCTTT. This gives the protein CASSPGTGGPGTEAFF.

This clone was seen only a few times. This sequence joins TRBV28 and TRBJ1-5; weak D call: TRBD1 (5 bases). Germline V gene lookup returns CDR1 MDHEN and CDR2 SYDVKM. The CDR3 runs to 16 residues. Trimming removed 0 bases from V and 2 bases from J, with 11 bases in between. The CDR3 DNA reads TGTGCCAGCAGTTTATGGTGGCAGGGTGGCAATCAGCCCCAGCATTTT. This gives the protein CASSLWWQGGNQPQHF.

The CDR3 DNA sequence: TGTGCCAGCAGTACTGCAATGAACACTGAAGCTTTCTTT. This translates into CASSTAMNTEAFF. V is TRBV6-5 and J is TRBJ1-1; D remains unclear. The CDR3 loop spans 13 amino acids. CDR1 and CDR2 from the germline V gene are MNHEY and SVGAGI. The ends were cut back, 5 bases at V and 0 bases at J, with 7 bases in the middle.

The J gene is TRBJ1-3, the V gene TRBV7-9; 8 bases match TRBD1. This CDR3 comprises 15 residues. Trimming removed 5 bases from V and 0 bases from J; junction bases left unmatched: 3. The V gene's germline CDR1 is SEHNR and CDR2 FQNEAQ (reference sequence). CDR3 DNA: TGTGCCAGCAGCACAGGGGGGATCTCTGGAAACACCATATATTTT. Translation gives CASSTGGISGNTIYF.

The CDR3 DNA follows: TGCGCCAGCAGCCAAGAAAGGGGGCTAAGCGGGGAGCTGTTTTTT. It yields the protein CASSQERGLSGELFF. The chain is built from TRBV4-3 and TRBJ2-2; 7 bases are a match to TRBD1. The CDR3 has 15 amino acids. V was clipped by 0 bases and J by 7 bases; unmatched bases: 5. The germline V gene encodes CDR1 LGHNA and CDR2 YSLEER.

V and J are TRBV10-3 and TRBJ2-7; TRBD1 is a possible D gene (6 bases). Germline CDR1 reads ENHRY; CDR2 reads SYGVKD. V lost 6 bases and J 4 bases, leaving 19 bases between the germline ends. This CDR3 is built from 15 residues. This CDR3 is CAISLSTGKGYEQYF. The CDR3 DNA sequence: TGTGCCATCAGCCTGTCTACAGGGAAAGGTTACGAGCAGTACTTC.

V usage is TRBV3-1 (or the pseudogene TRBV3-2) and J usage is TRBJ1-1; unclear D gene. Germline V gene data show CDR1 as LGHDT and CDR2 as YNNKEL (reference sequence). The CDR3 has 13 residues. Trimming took off 7 bases at V and 5 bases at J, with 14 bases between the two ends. The CDR3 loop is CASTSEGYTEAFF. The CDR3 region has the DNA TGTGCCAGCACTTCGGAGGGTTATACTGAAGCTTTCTTT.

The chain couples TRBV5-4 to TRBJ2-7; 10 nucleotides match TRBD2. Losses at the gene ends were 4 bases for V and 1 base for J; bases not matched to a gene: 5. CDR3 size: 15 residues. Germline CDR1 and CDR2: SGHNT and YYREEE (reference sequence). CDR3 residues: CASSGASGGSYEQYF. The DNA of the CDR3 is TGTGCCAGCAGCGGAGCTAGCGGGGGATCCTACGAGCAGTACTTC.

This chain connects TRBV6-5 to TRBJ2-5; D is perhaps TRBD1 (5 bases). V was pared by 1 base and J by 3 bases, with 12 bases between. CDR1 is MNHEY and CDR2 is SVGAGI in the germline V gene. CDR3 length: 15 residues. CDR3 nucleotides: TGTGCCAGCAGTTACTTTGATCCAGGGAAAGAGACCCAGTACTTC. Translating it yields CASSYFDPGKETQYF.

This chain joins TRBV11-2 and TRBJ1-4; 7 bases agree with TRBD1. Germline assignment: CDR1 SGHAT and CDR2 FQNNGV. After removal of 3 bases from V and 7 bases from J, the junction contained 8 bases not matched to a gene. The CDR3 sequence is 15 residues long. The DNA for the CDR3 is TGTGCCAGCAGCTTGGCGACAGGGCAGGGTGAAAAACTGTTTTTT. This translates into CASSLATGQGEKLFF.

The chain joins TRBV2 to TRBJ1-3, with TRBD1 matching 8 bases. Looked up from germline, CDR1 is SNHLY and CDR2 is FYNNEI. The J segment lost 4 bases and the V segment lost 6 bases, leaving 8 bases of the junction unmatched. CDR3 length: 15 residues. The CDR3 DNA is TGTGCCAGCAGAGTGGGGACAGGCGACGGAAACACCATATATTTT. The encoded protein is CASRVGTGDGNTIYF.

This clone was picked up one time. This chain uses TRBV30 with TRBJ1-4; D gene ambiguous. The CDR3 runs to 12 residues. Trimming pared 0 bases from V and 5 bases from J, leaving 4 bases between. Germline V lookup: CDR1 GTSNPN, CDR2 SVGIG (reference sequence). The CDR3 DNA follows: TGTGCCTGGAGTGTAGGGAATGAAAAACTGTTTTTT. This encodes CAWSVGNEKLFF.

This chain connects TRBV5-6 to TRBJ1-1, with 8 bases identical to TRBD1. CDR1 and CDR2 (germline): SGHDT, YYEEEE. There are 14 residues in the CDR3. Trimming at V came to 0 bases and at J to 4 bases, leaving 2 bases not matched to a gene. The CDR3 nucleotides are TGTGCCAGCAGCTTGGGCAGGGGGCTCACTGAAGCTTTCTTT. Encoded protein: CASSLGRGLTEAFF.

This chain links TRBV11-3 with TRBJ2-3, with D perhaps TRBD2 (5 bases). Germline lookup yields CDR1 SGHNT and CDR2 YENEEA. CDR3 length equals 15 residues. Trimming removed 5 bases from V and 2 bases from J, with 14 bases in between. The CDR3 sequence is CASSPGLTYTDTQYF. The CDR3 DNA reads as TGTGCCAGCAGCCCCGGACTTACCTACACAGATACGCAGTATTTT.

The genes are TRBV9 and TRBJ1-5; D not resolved. The CDR3 loop spans 14 amino acids. Germline V CDR1 and CDR2: SGDLS, YYNGEE. V shed 4 bases and J shed 3 bases, with 11 bases lying between them. CDR3 nucleotides: TGTGCCAGCAGCCCCGACACATTCAATCAGCCCCAGCATTTT. Protein sequence: CASSPDTFNQPQHF.

This clone appeared a single time. The rearrangement links TRBV5-1 to TRBJ1-5; 8 nucleotides align to TRBD1. The CDR3 contains 18 residues. Losses at the gene ends were 4 bases for V and 3 bases for J; bases not matched to a gene: 15. Germline V gene lookup returns CDR1 SGHRS and CDR2 YFSETQ. As DNA, the CDR3 is TGCGCCAGCAGCGGGGGGGACAGGCCGTCCCCCCACAATCAGCCCCAGCATTTT. It is translated as CASSGGDRPSPHNQPQHF. Supplemented by reference TRBV5-1 and TRBJ1-5, the full variable domain reads KAGVTQTPRYLIKTRGQQVTLSCSPISGHRSVSWYQQTPGQGLQFLFEYFSETQRNKGNFPGRFSGRQFSNSRSEMNVSTLELGDSALYLCASSGGDRPSPHNQPQHFGDGTRLSIL.

The chain carries TRBV3-1 (or the pseudogene TRBV3-2) and TRBJ2-1, with 8 positions matching TRBD2. The germline V gene encodes CDR1 LGHDT and CDR2 YNNKEL (reference sequence). This CDR3 region has 15 residues. Losses at the gene ends were 2 bases for V and 7 bases for J; bases not matched to a gene: 7. The CDR3 region has the DNA TGTGCCAGCAGCCAATTGAGCGGGGGAGTTAATGAGCAGTTCTTC. Amino acids: CASSQLSGGVNEQFF.

This chain uses TRBV19 with TRBJ2-7; D gene uncertain. CDR1 and CDR2 (germline): LNHDA, SQIVND (reference sequence). The V end was cut by 7 bases, the J end by 3 bases, with 13 bases between. The CDR3 contains 13 residues. CDR3 in amino acids: CASMDTNIYEQYF. CDR3 sequence (DNA): TGTGCCAGTATGGATACGAATATCTACGAGCAGTACTTC.

For the CDR3, the DNA is TGTGCCAGTAGCCCTAAGATACAGGGACCCCCCTACGAGCAGTACTTC. This codes for CASSPKIQGPPYEQYF. V usage is TRBV19 and J usage is TRBJ2-7, with a possible D match to TRBD1 (6 bases). CDR3 length: 16 amino acids. CDR1 is LNHDA, CDR2 SQIVND, per germline (reference sequence). The V end was cut by 6 bases, the J end by 2 bases, with 20 bases between.

J is TRBJ1-2 and V is TRBV5-1; TRBD1 matches 7 bases. Germline V lookup: CDR1 SGHRS, CDR2 YFSETQ. The CDR3 sequence is 13 residues long. V was clipped by 0 bases and J by 7 bases; unmatched bases: 3. The CDR3 DNA follows: TGCGCCAGCAGCTTGGATCAGGGGGGTGGCTACACCTTC. Protein: CASSLDQGGGYTF.

V and J are TRBV19 and TRBJ1-1; maybe TRBD1 (6 bases). The germline V gene encodes CDR1 LNHDA and CDR2 SQIVND (reference sequence). The CDR3 contains 12 residues. Between the trimmed V and J ends, which lost 7 bases and 4 bases, there was a span of 10 bases. For the CDR3, the DNA is TGTGCCAGTAATCAGGGGTCCACTGAAGCTTTCTTT. Its protein is CASNQGSTEAFF. Full variable domain (missing parts from reference TRBV19 and TRBJ1-1): DGGITQSPKYLFRKEGQNVTLSCEQNLNHDAMYWYRQDPGQGLRLIYYSQIVNDFQKGDIAEGYSVSREKKESFPLTVTSAQKNPTAFYLCASNQGSTEAFFGQGTRLTVV.

The rearrangement uses TRBV7-9 and TRBJ1-1, with no clear D. The CDR3 has 15 residues. Per the germline V gene, CDR1 is SEHNR and CDR2 is FQNEAQ (reference sequence). Trimming stripped 2 bases from V and 0 bases from J, with 10 bases between. CDR3 region: CASSLFGRMNTEAFF. CDR3 nucleotides: TGTGCCAGCAGCTTATTCGGACGAATGAACACTGAAGCTTTCTTT.